This T cell receptor beta chain was found in a study of vaccination and CD4 T cells after COVID-19. Study-wide background: Stimulation of cells relied on overlapping spike peptides derived from SARS-CoV-2, HCoV-NL63, HCoV-OC43 and HCoV-229E. The control cultures got either a CEFX pool, an HIV-1 Nef pool, or no peptide at all.

Stated treatment: roughly 10-day PBMC culture with coronavirus spike peptide pools or control peptides (ViraFEST assay). Via ViraFEST, peptide pools expanded antigen-specific T cells before TCR sequencing. Researchers used the Oncomine TCR Beta short-read assay to sequence DNA from cultured CD4+ T cells. In TCRdb, the PCR reads were re-called with MiXCR into one record per CDR3 protein. The repertoire holds 10,000 to 15,000 distinct CDR3 sequences, with roughly 29% as singletons. Concerning this clonotype: Its matching antigen is unknown.

The clonotype originates from a human donor with COVID-19. Sequencing used cultured CD4+ T cells from blood.

The CDR3 coding sequence is TGTGCCAGCAGCTTGGGGGGACAGGCTCAGCCCCAGCATTTT. This sequence encodes CASSLGGQAQPQHF. V usage is TRBV7-6 and J usage is TRBJ1-5; 8 bases are a match to TRBD1. The J segment lost 6 bases and the V segment lost 3 bases, leaving 4 bases of the junction unmatched. Germline V gives CDR1 SGHVS, CDR2 FNYEAQ. The CDR3 spans 14 residues.